This entry lists 21 T cell receptor beta chains sequenced from one sample in a study of T-cell memory formation after mild COVID-19. TCRdb passed the 5' RACE reads through MiXCR, listing each CDR3 protein once. The sample records about 190,000 distinct CDR3 sequences, about 18% being singletons. The specimen was PBMCs or a T cell subset sorted from them (not recorded which). These receptors came from an adult woman who had mild COVID-19 (a few samples of this study predate the infection). Cell type and time point are not known.

The rearrangement joins TRBV29-1 to TRBJ1-1; the D gene is possibly TRBD1 (5 bases). Germline V gives CDR1 SQVTM, CDR2 ANQGSEA. The CDR3 runs to 10 residues. The ends were cut back, 5 bases at V and 10 bases at J, with 11 bases in the middle. The CDR3 is CSVFQGIAFF. CDR3 nucleotide sequence: TGCAGCGTTTTCCAGGGCATAGCTTTCTTT.

The CDR3 bases are TGTGCCAGCAGCCGAGGACTAGCGGGGATAGATACGCAGTATTTT. Its protein is CASSRGLAGIDTQYF. The rearrangement uses TRBV6-1 and TRBJ2-3; 12 bases are shared with TRBD2. The CDR3 is 15 residues long. Germline V gene data show CDR1 as MNHNS and CDR2 as SASEGT. V shed 6 bases, J shed 5 bases, and the junction held 6 bases outside the gene matches.

Points on this clonotype: The conserved phenylalanine or tryptophan normally closing the CDR3 is absent here, so this likely arose from a read error. This rearrangement joins TRBV5-1 to TRBJ2-7; D perhaps matches TRBD2 (5 bases). Deletions cut 7 bases from V and 3 bases from J, with 14 bases between. The CDR3 is 13 residues long. CDR1 is SGHRS, CDR2 YFSETQ, per germline. The CDR3 loop reads CASHEDAGYEQYL. The DNA of the CDR3 is TGCGCCAGCCATGAGGACGCGGGCTACGAGCAGTACTTA.

This clonotype was found a few times. V and J are TRBV20-1 and TRBJ2-1, with D hard to call. The germline gives CDR1 DFQATT, CDR2 SNEGSKA (reference sequence). The CDR3 consists of 13 residues. Trimming took 6 bases from V and 7 from J, leaving 16 bases between them. The CDR3, as DNA: TGCAGTGCCACCAGCACAGCGAGAAATGAGCAGTTCTTC. Amino acids: CSATSTARNEQFF.

This clonotype was detected only a few times. This rearrangement joins TRBV4-1 to TRBJ2-2, with D possibly TRBD1 on 5 matching bases. Looked up from germline, CDR1 is MGHRA and CDR2 is YSYEKL. V gave up 1 base and J gave up 3 bases, with 9 bases separating them. The CDR3 is 15 residues long. In DNA form, the CDR3 reads TGCGCCAGCAGCCAAGTTTTCAGGGACACCGGGGAGCTGTTTTTT. Amino acids: CASSQVFRDTGELFF.

The rearrangement uses TRBV6-5 and TRBJ1-1; D is unresolved. Germline V gene sequence: CDR1 MNHEY, CDR2 SVGAGI. Trimming took off 7 bases at V and 1 base at J, with 4 bases between the two ends. The CDR3 length is 11 residues. CDR3 sequence reads: CASKGNTEAFF. The DNA for the CDR3 is TGTGCCAGCAAGGGGAACACTGAAGCTTTCTTT.

This clonotype showed up many times. This chain links TRBV4-3 with TRBJ1-2; D is uncertain. Germline lookup yields CDR1 LGHNA and CDR2 YSLEER. CDR3 length: 15 amino acids. Trimming removed 0 bases at V and 7 bases at J, with 15 bases between. CDR3 DNA: TGCGCCAGCAGCCAAGATATCGGACTGGCGGTTGGCTACACCTTC. It translates to CASSQDIGLAVGYTF.

This clonotype came up a few times. This rearrangement joins TRBV20-1 to TRBJ2-1; D perhaps matches TRBD2 (6 bases). Germline loops: CDR1 DFQATT, CDR2 SNEGSKA (reference sequence). CDR3 length equals 15 residues. V was trimmed by 2 bases and J by 8 bases, leaving 19 bases between them. In DNA, the CDR3 is TGCAGTGCTAGACCGAAGCGGGTGACGAACGATGAGCAGTTCTTC. Translation: CSARPKRVTNDEQFF.

This clonotype was counted a single time. The CDR3 DNA reads TGTGCCAGCAGTGATTTGGGGCAGCTAATGAACACTGAAGCTTTCTTT. This encodes CASSDLGQLMNTEAFF. The V and J genes are TRBV2 and TRBJ1-1; maybe TRBD1 (5 bases). This CDR3 contains 16 residues. The V end lost 3 bases, the J end lost 0 bases, and 14 bases lay between the germline ends. Germline values: CDR1 SNHLY, CDR2 FYNNEI.

This chain uses TRBV20-1 with TRBJ1-1, with D perhaps TRBD1 (5 bases). Germline-derived CDR1 and CDR2 are DFQATT and SNEGSKA (reference sequence). The CDR3 contains 14 residues. Trimming pared 3 bases from V and 0 bases from J, leaving 11 bases between. Written as DNA, the CDR3 is TGCAGTGCTAGTTTGGGGGGTCTGAACACTGAAGCTTTCTTT. Its translation: CSASLGGLNTEAFF.

In this sample, this clonotype turned up a few times. The chain carries TRBV3-1 and TRBJ2-4; D might be TRBD1 (6 bases). V was shortened by 0 bases and J by 6 bases, with 21 bases between the two germline ends. CDR1 LGHDT and CDR2 YNNKEL come from the germline V gene (reference sequence). The CDR3 covers 18 residues. This chain's CDR3 is CASSQDLPGHIFANIQYF. The CDR3 DNA sequence: TGTGCCAGCAGCCAAGATCTTCCGGGACACATTTTCGCAAACATTCAGTACTTC.

V and J are TRBV12-3 or TRBV12-4 and TRBJ1-2; D is perhaps TRBD1 (6 bases). The CDR3 runs to 16 residues. V lost 5 bases and J 2 bases, leaving 18 bases between the germline ends. CDR3 protein: CASSPAGGHFNYGYTF. The CDR3 DNA reads as TGTGCCAGCAGTCCCGCGGGGGGACACTTCAACTATGGCTACACCTTC.

This clonotype was counted ten times or more. The rearrangement uses TRBV5-1 and TRBJ2-3; D might be TRBD2 (7 bases). CDR3 length: 17 amino acids. Germline lookup yields CDR1 SGHRS and CDR2 YFSETQ. V was shortened by 5 bases and J by 7 bases, with 26 bases between the two germline ends. CDR3 sequence reads: CASRDQWGGPSSNTQYF. The CDR3 nucleotides read TGCGCCAGCAGGGACCAATGGGGGGGGCCGAGTTCGAATACGCAGTATTTT.

This clonotype turned up a few times. This rearrangement joins TRBV12-3 or TRBV12-4 to TRBJ2-1; no clear D gene. The CDR3 totals 11 residues. V was pared by 4 bases and J by 9 bases, with 7 bases between. The CDR3 DNA follows: TGTGCCAGCAGTTCCCTCTCTGAGCAGTTCTTC. It translates to CASSSLSEQFF.

V gene TRBV12-3 or TRBV12-4 combines with J gene TRBJ1-1; tentative D call: TRBD1 (6 bases). Trimming removed 4 bases from V and 3 bases from J, with 9 bases in between. This CDR3 comprises 13 residues. The CDR3 region has the DNA TGTGCCAGCAGTTCTTACAGGGACACTGAAGCTTTCTTT. Translating gives CASSSYRDTEAFF.

This clonotype was seen at least ten times. The chain carries TRBV6-2 or TRBV6-3 and TRBJ1-1; 9 bases line up with TRBD1. Germline CDR1 and CDR2: MNHEY and SVGEGT. The CDR3 has 15 amino acids. The trim removed 7 bases at V and 7 bases at J, leaving 13 bases unmatched. CDR3 amino acids: CASITLTGGPIEAFF. The CDR3 nucleotides are TGTGCCAGCATCACCCTGACAGGGGGACCTATTGAAGCTTTCTTT.

This clonotype occurred many times. CDR3 region: CASSLNGMGRETQYF. The CDR3 DNA reads TGTGCCAGCAGCTTAAATGGCATGGGTAGAGAGACCCAGTACTTC. The V and J genes are TRBV7-2 and TRBJ2-5; no reliable D call. Trimming shortened V by 2 bases and J by 4 bases, and 14 bases separated the two germline ends. This CDR3 contains 15 residues. Per germline, CDR1 SGHTA and CDR2 FQGNSA.

In this sample, this clonotype turned up a few times. V is TRBV12-3 or TRBV12-4 and J is TRBJ2-3; a possible D gene is TRBD1 (5 bases). This CDR3 is 17 amino acids long. The germline V and J ends were trimmed by 5 bases and 2 bases, with 20 bases remaining between them. Written as DNA, the CDR3 is TGTGCCAGCAGTCCCCGGGCCCGACAGACCCTCACAGATACGCAGTATTTT. This translates into CASSPRARQTLTDTQYF.

The rearrangement uses TRBV27 and TRBJ2-5; D is unclear. V was clipped by 8 bases and J by 2 bases, with 15 bases between them. The CDR3 is 14 amino acids. The germline gives CDR1 MNHEY, CDR2 SMNVEV (reference sequence). The CDR3 loop is CASGDGPNQETQYF. CDR3 coding DNA: TGTGCCAGCGGTGACGGGCCTAATCAAGAGACCCAGTACTTC.

This clonotype was counted between two and nine times. The rearrangement joins TRBV4-2 to TRBJ2-1; TRBD2 agrees at 11 bases. This CDR3 has 17 amino acids. Looked up from germline, CDR1 is LGHNA and CDR2 is YNFKEQ. With V trimmed by 2 bases and J by 1 base, 4 bases remained unmatched. The CDR3 spells CASSQLSGRVSYNEQFF. The CDR3 DNA is TGTGCCAGCAGCCAACTTAGCGGGAGGGTGTCCTACAATGAGCAGTTCTTC.

V gene TRBV19 combines with J gene TRBJ2-4; D possibly corresponds to TRBD1 (6 bases). This CDR3 region has 13 residues. Germline V gene lookup returns CDR1 LNHDA and CDR2 SQIVND (reference sequence). The V end was cut by 9 bases, the J end by 1 base, with 10 bases between. The DNA for the CDR3 is TGTGCCAGCAACCAGGGGGCCAAAAACATTCAGTACTTC. Its translation: CASNQGAKNIQYF. The complete variable domain, with remaining parts taken from reference TRBV19 and TRBJ2-4, reads DGGITQSPKYLFRKEGQNVTLSCEQNLNHDAMYWYRQDPGQGLRLIYYSQIVNDFQKGDIAEGYSVSREKKESFPLTVTSAQKNPTAFYLCASNQGAKNIQYFGAGTRLSVL.